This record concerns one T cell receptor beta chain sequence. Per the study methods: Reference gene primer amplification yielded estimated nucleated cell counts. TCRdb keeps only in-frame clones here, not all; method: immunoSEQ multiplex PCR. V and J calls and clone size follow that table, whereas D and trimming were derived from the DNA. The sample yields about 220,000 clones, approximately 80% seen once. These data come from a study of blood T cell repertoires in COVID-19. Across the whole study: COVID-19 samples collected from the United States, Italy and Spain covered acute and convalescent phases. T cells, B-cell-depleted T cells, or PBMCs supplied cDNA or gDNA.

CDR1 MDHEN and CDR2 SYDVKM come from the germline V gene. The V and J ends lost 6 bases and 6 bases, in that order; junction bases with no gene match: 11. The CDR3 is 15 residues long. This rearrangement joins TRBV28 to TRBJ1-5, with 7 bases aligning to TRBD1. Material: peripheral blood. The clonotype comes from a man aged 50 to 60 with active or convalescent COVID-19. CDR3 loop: CASSRTLTGPQPQHF. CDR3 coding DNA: TGTGCCAGCAGCCGTACGTTGACAGGGCCTCAGCCCCAGCATTTT.